Presented here are 23 T cell receptor beta chains from one specimen sequenced in a study of blood T cell repertoires in COVID-19. Repertoires were generated with immunoSEQ multiplex PCR, while TCRdb's copy carries only in-frame clones and drops some. The sample lists about 370,000 clones; more than 70% were seen once. Sequenced input: peripheral blood. The receptors stem from a woman in her thirties with COVID-19, enrolled during active disease.

This chain uses TRBV9 with TRBJ2-3, with 10 bases aligning to TRBD2. The ends lost 1 base at V and 8 bases at J; junction bases unmatched: 7. The CDR3 totals 15 residues. From germline, CDR1 is SGDLS and CDR2 YYNGEE. The CDR3 coding sequence is TGTGCCAGCAGCGTAACTAGCGGGGCGGATGGTACGCAGTATTTT. Amino acids: CASSVTSGADGTQYF.

The chain uses TRBV6-5 and TRBJ2-4, with 7 bases identical to TRBD1. The CDR3 length is 16 residues. The V gene end was trimmed by 2 bases and the J gene end by 3 bases; junction bases not matched to a gene: 7. Looked up from germline, CDR1 is MNHEY and CDR2 is SVGAGI. As DNA, the CDR3 is TGTGCCAGCAGTTACCGTAGGGGGCCGGACAAAAACATTCAGTACTTC. Its protein product is CASSYRRGPDKNIQYF.

The rearrangement links TRBV9 to TRBJ1-1; TRBD1 agrees at 7 bases. V was pared by 4 bases and J by 7 bases, with 7 bases of the junction left unmatched. CDR1 is SGDLS, CDR2 YYNGEE, per germline. This CDR3 contains 13 residues. CDR3 loop: CASSPQGGSEAFF. CDR3 coding DNA: TGTGCCAGCAGCCCCCAGGGGGGTAGTGAAGCTTTCTTT.

This sequence joins TRBV24-1 and TRBJ2-1; 8 bases map to TRBD2. Losses at the gene ends were 6 bases for V and 4 bases for J; bases not matched to a gene: 4. The germline V gene encodes CDR1 KGHDR and CDR2 SFDVKD. CDR3 length: 14 amino acids. This CDR3 is CATSQAGAYNEQFF. The CDR3 DNA sequence: TGTGCCACCAGTCAAGCGGGAGCATACAATGAGCAGTTCTTC.

This chain joins TRBV29-1 and TRBJ1-5; D is perhaps TRBD1 (5 bases). Trimming pared 4 bases from V and 2 bases from J, leaving 12 bases between. CDR1 is SQVTM, CDR2 ANQGSEA, per germline. CDR3 length: 14 amino acids. The CDR3 region has the DNA TGCAGCGTTGGGGGGGGAGATGGCAATCAGCCCCAGCATTTT. Its protein product is CSVGGGDGNQPQHF.

The chain employs TRBV5-8 and TRBJ2-1; possible D gene TRBD1, 6 bases. CDR1 is SGHTS, CDR2 YDEGEE, per germline. CDR3 length: 16 amino acids. V was trimmed by 5 bases and J by 0 bases, leaving 15 bases between them. The CDR3: CASSWRGGLSYNEQFF. CDR3 DNA sequence: TGTGCCAGCAGTTGGAGAGGGGGTCTCTCCTACAATGAGCAGTTCTTC.

This clone was picked up one time. In nucleotides, the CDR3 is TGTGCCAGCAGCGCACAGGGGCGCATCACAGATACGCAGTATTTT. Its protein product is CASSAQGRITDTQYF. The chain employs TRBV9 and TRBJ2-3; 7 nucleotides agree with TRBD1. The V segment lost 3 bases and the J segment 2 bases; nucleotides outside the gene matches: 6. This CDR3 has 15 amino acids. Germline lookup yields CDR1 SGDLS and CDR2 YYNGEE.

The sample holds one count of this clone. V gene TRBV12-3 or TRBV12-4 combines with J gene TRBJ1-5; D is undetermined. The CDR3 totals 13 residues. The ends were cut back, 2 bases at V and 5 bases at J, with 7 bases in the middle. As DNA, the CDR3 is TGTGCCAGCAGTTTAAATCGTTATCAGCCCCAGCATTTT. It encodes CASSLNRYQPQHF.

Worth noting for this clone: Other DNA sequences in the sample encode the same CDR3. This chain joins TRBV28 and TRBJ1-5, with D unclear. Per germline, CDR1 MDHEN and CDR2 SYDVKM. The CDR3 is 12 residues long. The V gene lost 2 bases and the J gene lost 4 bases, with 3 bases spanning the gap. CDR3 sequence: CASSLLNQPQHF. DNA for the CDR3: TGTGCCAGCAGTTTACTAAATCAGCCCCAGCATTTT.

The gene calls are TRBV30 and TRBJ2-7; D unresolved. This CDR3 is 11 amino acids long. Deletions cut 2 bases from V and 5 bases from J, with 7 bases between. Germline loops: CDR1 GTSNPN, CDR2 SVGIG (reference sequence). The CDR3: CAWSMRNEQYF. For the CDR3, the DNA is TGTGCCTGGAGTATGCGGAACGAGCAGTACTTC.

The rearrangement joins TRBV11-1 to TRBJ2-7, with TRBD1 as a possible D gene (5 bases). V lost 3 bases, J lost 1 base, and 13 bases lay in between. The germline V gene has CDR1 SGHAT and CDR2 FQDESV (reference sequence). CDR3 size: 15 residues. The CDR3 here is CASSLDTRFSYEQYF. CDR3 nucleotide sequence: TGTGCCAGCAGCTTGGACACAAGATTTTCCTACGAGCAGTACTTC.

J is TRBJ1-4 and V is TRBV5-8, with 7 bases identical to TRBD1. J was trimmed by 0 bases and V by 0 bases; bases with no gene match: 2. The CDR3 extends over 16 amino acids. Looked up from germline, CDR1 is SGHTS and CDR2 is YDEGEE. CDR3 coding DNA: TGTGCCAGCAGCTTGGGGGACAGCCCAACTAATGAAAAACTGTTTTTT. This gives the protein CASSLGDSPTNEKLFF. The full variable domain, with the rest looked up from reference TRBV5-8 and TRBJ1-4, is EAGVTQSPTHLIKTRGQQATLRCSPISGHTSVYWYQQALGLGLQFLLWYDEGEERNRGNFPPRFSGRQFPNYSSELNVNALELEDSALYLCASSLGDSPTNEKLFFGSGTQLSVL.

This chain links TRBV5-1 with TRBJ1-1; D unclear. Trimming pared 2 bases from V and 6 bases from J, leaving 14 bases between. There are 14 residues in the CDR3. Germline-derived CDR1 and CDR2 are SGHRS and YFSETQ. The CDR3 DNA follows: TGCGCCAGCAGCTTCGATGGAGGGTTGGCTGAAGCTTTCTTT. This gives the protein CASSFDGGLAEAFF.

The chain links TRBV29-1 to TRBJ2-7; D gene ambiguous. The CDR3 has 13 amino acids. CDR1 is SQVTM and CDR2 is ANQGSEA in the germline V gene. With 5 bases removed from V and 1 base from J, the gap between germline ends came to 12 bases. This CDR3 is CSVSGAKSYEQYF. CDR3 DNA: TGCAGCGTTTCCGGTGCGAAGTCCTACGAGCAGTACTTC.

J is TRBJ2-7 and V is TRBV5-1; 8 bases match TRBD1. V trimming: 0 bases; J trimming: 5 bases; junction bases outside the gene matches: 7. This CDR3 has 15 residues. Germline lookup yields CDR1 SGHRS and CDR2 YFSETQ. The CDR3 loop is CASSLGQGNGDEQYF. The CDR3 region has the DNA TGCGCCAGCAGCTTGGGACAGGGGAACGGAGACGAGCAGTACTTC.

The chain couples TRBV14 to TRBJ2-5; 8 bases agree with TRBD2. Trimming cost V 2 bases and J 9 bases; bases outside gene matches: 8. The germline gives CDR1 SGHDN, CDR2 FVKESK. The CDR3 is 14 amino acids. The CDR3 sequence: CASSQTSGKRAQYF. CDR3 nucleotide sequence: TGTGCCAGCAGCCAAACTAGCGGAAAAAGGGCCCAGTACTTC.

The gene calls are TRBV3-1 (or the pseudogene TRBV3-2) and TRBJ2-7; no clear D. There are 14 residues in the CDR3. The germline V gene has CDR1 LGHDT and CDR2 YNNKEL (reference sequence). V lost 1 base to trimming and J lost 2 bases, with 9 bases between them. Written as DNA, the CDR3 is TGTGCCAGCAGCCAAGTTCCCGGAGCCTACGAGCAGTACTTC. Protein product: CASSQVPGAYEQYF.

The genes are TRBV4-1 and TRBJ2-1; 12 nucleotides align to TRBD1. CDR3 length: 15 amino acids. Per germline, CDR1 MGHRA and CDR2 YSYEKL. V lost 8 bases and J lost 8; bases outside the gene matches: 10. The chain's CDR3 is CASGLPGQGAHEQFF. DNA for the CDR3: TGCGCCAGCGGATTACCGGGACAGGGGGCCCATGAGCAGTTCTTC.

The chain has TRBV10-1 and TRBJ1-1; unclear D gene. Between the trimmed V and J ends, which lost 0 bases and 5 bases, there was a span of 16 bases. The germline gives CDR1 WNHNN, CDR2 SYGVQD (reference sequence). This CDR3 region has 16 residues. The CDR3 sequence: CASSESLTGRGTEAFF. The DNA of the CDR3 is TGCGCCAGCAGTGAGTCGCTGACCGGTCGAGGGACTGAAGCTTTCTTT.

This chain links TRBV20-1 with TRBJ1-1; D gene uncertain. Germline CDR1 and CDR2: DFQATT and SNEGSKA (reference sequence). Between the trimmed V and J ends, which lost 3 bases and 2 bases, there was a span of 7 bases. This CDR3 is built from 12 residues. CDR3 DNA: TGCAGTGCTAGTCCTTTAAACACTGAAGCTTTCTTT. It is translated as CSASPLNTEAFF.

Written as DNA, the CDR3 is TGTGCCAGCAGCCCCTTGGCAGGGGCAACAGATACGCAGTATTTT. It codes for CASSPLAGATDTQYF. This chain uses TRBV7-2 with TRBJ2-3; possibly TRBD1 for D (6 bases). Trimming took 5 bases from V and 3 from J, leaving 15 bases between them. Germline V gene sequence: CDR1 SGHTA, CDR2 FQGNSA. CDR3 length: 15 amino acids. Filled out from reference TRBV7-2 and TRBJ2-3, the complete variable domain reads GAGVSQSPSNKVTEKGKDVELRCDPISGHTALYWYRQSLGQGLEFLIYFQGNSAPDKSGLPSDRFSAERTGGSVSTLTIQRTQQEDSAVYLCASSPLAGATDTQYFGPGTRLTVL.

This clone was seen just once. This chain joins TRBV6-6 and TRBJ1-1, with unresolved D. Per germline, CDR1 MNHNY and CDR2 SVGAGI (reference sequence). V was shortened by 7 bases and J by 10 bases, with 22 bases between the two germline ends. This CDR3 has 14 amino acids. CDR3 DNA: TGTGCCAGCATCTCGGGAGGAAAGGGTCTAGGAGCTTTCTTT. Protein product: CASISGGKGLGAFF.

The rearrangement joins TRBV18 to TRBJ2-7; D is unresolved. Per the germline V gene, CDR1 is KGHSH and CDR2 is LQKENI. V lost 0 bases and J 2 bases, leaving 8 bases between the germline ends. There are 14 residues in the CDR3. CDR3 in DNA: TGTGCCAGCTCACCACCGAGCGAAGCCTACGAGCAGTACTTC. It is translated as CASSPPSEAYEQYF.